The T cell receptor beta chain under discussion was sequenced for a study of cytomegalovirus exposure and HLA in healthy donors. Study background: An earlier analysis found 100 million or so unique TCR beta sequences from approximately 200 million T cells. Whole-study results and caveats: The presence/absence work took it that sequencing depth was about the same across donors. When analyzed later, the rates of TCR association showed variation by HLA locus, with DRB1 the most and HLA-C the fewest.

About this clone itself: Antigen specificity is unknown.

Trimming removed 6 bases at V and 5 bases at J, with 13 bases between. CDR1 is MNHEY, CDR2 SVGAGI, per germline. The CDR3 length is 13 residues. The PCR ran on 60 Vbeta and 13 Jbeta primers. Original processing methods: Among the unique TCR beta chains that a later analysis counted, about 84 million in all, about 11 million were shared. Sequencing was performed with immunoSEQ multiplex PCR; in TCRdb, only in-frame clones are kept and a portion is missing. V and J calls and clone size are given by that table; D and trimming were obtained from the DNA. The sample records 84,000 or so clones, over 75% being singletons.

V and J are TRBV6-5 and TRBJ1-1; D is unresolved. Sequences were obtained from PBMCs. This receptor was taken from a man aged 50 to 60 in good health and CMV-seronegative. The DNA of the CDR3 is TGTGCCAGCAGCTCCCCGAGCGGGACTGAAGCTTTCTTT. Amino acid sequence: CASSSPSGTEAFF.